These 9 T cell receptor beta chains share one sample of origin, sequenced in a study of metastatic and nonmetastatic thyroid tumors. TCRdb reanalyzed the PCR reads via MiXCR. The repertoire holds tens of thousands of clones, more than 12% seen once, with roughly 3.9% in the top ten. Until they underwent thyroid surgery, no patient had received any treatment. Sequencing was carried out using blood. These receptors all stem from a female donor with papillary thyroid cancer or a benign thyroid nodule (not recorded which). Some clones in this sample may be carry-over from other donors' samples.

The sample holds many counts of this clone. The chain employs TRBV4-1 and TRBJ1-2; D is undetermined. V was clipped by 0 bases and J by 0 bases, with 8 bases between them. The length of the CDR3 is 15 residues. Germline CDR1 is MGHRA and CDR2 is YSYEKL. The CDR3 DNA sequence: TGCGCCAGCAGCCAAGACTCCTTAGCTAACTATGGCTACACCTTC. Protein product: CASSQDSLANYGYTF.

This clone came up a few times. The CDR3 loop reads CASSFTSCTNSPLHF. The DNA for the CDR3 is TGTGCCAGCAGTTTTACGTCTTGCACCAATTCACCCCTCCACTTT. The chain recombines TRBV12-3 or TRBV12-4 with TRBJ1-6; D uncertain. Trimming left V 3 bases short and J 7 bases short, with 13 bases between. This CDR3 is built from 15 residues.

This clone was counted between two and nine times. This CDR3 is also generated by other DNA sequences in the sample. V gene TRBV19 combines with J gene TRBJ1-5; D is possibly TRBD1 (5 bases). V lost 8 bases, J lost 5 bases, and 16 bases lay in between. CDR1 and CDR2 from the germline V gene are LNHDA and SQIVND (reference sequence). The CDR3 is 14 amino acids. CDR3 protein: CASGGVLGDQPQHF. Written as DNA, the CDR3 is TGTGCCAGTGGGGGTGTTTTAGGTGATCAGCCCCAGCATTTT.

This clone was recorded at least ten times. The gene calls are TRBV7-8 and TRBJ1-5; D not certain. The length of the CDR3 is 14 residues. Germline CDR1 SGHVS, CDR2 FQNEAQ. V was pared by 5 bases and J by 5 bases, with 13 bases between. The CDR3 loop reads CASSDREPDQPQHF. Here the CDR3 DNA reads TGTGCCAGCAGCGACCGGGAGCCTGATCAGCCCCAGCATTTT.

The sample holds many counts of this clone. The chain carries TRBV6-1 and TRBJ1-1; weak D call: TRBD1 (6 bases). The CDR3 is 13 amino acids. The germline V gene encodes CDR1 MNHNS and CDR2 SASEGT. The V end was cut by 6 bases, the J end by 7 bases, with 15 bases between. This chain's CDR3 is CASRRTDGNEAFF. The CDR3 DNA follows: TGTGCCAGCAGGCGGACAGATGGGAATGAAGCTTTCTTT.

This clone was recorded at least ten times. This sequence joins TRBV10-2 and TRBJ1-2; D is ambiguous. Looked up from germline, CDR1 is WSHSY and CDR2 is SAAADI. The CDR3 is 13 residues long. The V gene lost 2 bases and the J gene lost 4 bases, with 8 bases spanning the gap. CDR3 region: CASSEGRGYGYTF. CDR3 sequence (DNA): TGCGCCAGCAGTGAGGGACGGGGCTATGGCTACACCTTC.

This clone came up a few times. Written as DNA, the CDR3 is TGTGCCCCTACCCCCGGGAGCTCCTACGAGCAGTACTTC. This encodes CAPTPGSSYEQYF. This chain connects TRBV27 to TRBJ2-7; D may be TRBD2 (6 bases). Germline values: CDR1 MNHEY, CDR2 SMNVEV (reference sequence). V lost 11 bases and J lost 0, with 14 bases in between. The CDR3 loop spans 13 amino acids.

Many counts were recorded for this clone. This chain uses TRBV12-3 or TRBV12-4 with TRBJ2-1, with TRBD2 matching over 7 bases. V was pared by 5 bases and J by 1 base, with 2 bases of the junction left unmatched. The CDR3 extends over 14 amino acids. The DNA for the CDR3 is TGTGCCAGCAGTCTCGGGGGGTCCTACAATGAGCAGTTCTTC. It is translated as CASSLGGSYNEQFF.

This clone occurred many times. This chain joins TRBV19 and TRBJ1-5; tentatively, D is TRBD1 (6 bases). Trimming stripped 4 bases from V and 5 bases from J, with 15 bases between. The CDR3 is 15 residues long. Germline V gives CDR1 LNHDA, CDR2 SQIVND (reference sequence). CDR3 bases: TGTGCCAGTAGTACCTCCCTAGGGGGGGATCAGCCCCAGCATTTT. The encoded protein is CASSTSLGGDQPQHF.